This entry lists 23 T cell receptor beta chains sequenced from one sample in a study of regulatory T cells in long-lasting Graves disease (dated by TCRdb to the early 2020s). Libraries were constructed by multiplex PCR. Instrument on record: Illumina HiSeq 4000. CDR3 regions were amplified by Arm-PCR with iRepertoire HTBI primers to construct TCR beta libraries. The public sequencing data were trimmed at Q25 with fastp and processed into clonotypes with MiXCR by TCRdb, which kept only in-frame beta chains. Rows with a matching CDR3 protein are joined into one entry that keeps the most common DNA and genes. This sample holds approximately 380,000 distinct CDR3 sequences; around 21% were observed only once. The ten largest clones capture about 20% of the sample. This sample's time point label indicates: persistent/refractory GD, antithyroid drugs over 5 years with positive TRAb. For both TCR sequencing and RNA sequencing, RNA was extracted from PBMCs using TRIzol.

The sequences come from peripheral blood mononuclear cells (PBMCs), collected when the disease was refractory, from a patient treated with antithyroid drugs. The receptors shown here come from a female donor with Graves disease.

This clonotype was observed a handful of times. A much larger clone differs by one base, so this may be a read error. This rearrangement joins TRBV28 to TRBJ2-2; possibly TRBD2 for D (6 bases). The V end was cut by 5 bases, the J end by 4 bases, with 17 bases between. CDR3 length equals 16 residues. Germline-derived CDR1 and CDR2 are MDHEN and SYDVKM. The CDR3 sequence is CASSPHNGSSTGELFF. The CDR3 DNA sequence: TGTGCCAGCAGTCCTCACAACGGGAGTTCCACCGGGGAGCTGTTTTTT.

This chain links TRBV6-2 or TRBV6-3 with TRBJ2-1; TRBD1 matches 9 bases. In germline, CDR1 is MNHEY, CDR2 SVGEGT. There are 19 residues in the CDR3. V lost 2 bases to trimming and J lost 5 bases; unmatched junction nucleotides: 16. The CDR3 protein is CASSYVSGQGWNANNEQFF. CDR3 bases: TGTGCCAGCAGTTACGTTTCGGGACAGGGTTGGAATGCGAACAATGAGCAGTTCTTC.

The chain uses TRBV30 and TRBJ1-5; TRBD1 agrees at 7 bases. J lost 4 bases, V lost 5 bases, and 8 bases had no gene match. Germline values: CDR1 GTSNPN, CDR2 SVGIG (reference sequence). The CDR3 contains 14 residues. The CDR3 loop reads CAWSTGVRNQPQHF. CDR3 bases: TGTGCCTGGTCTACAGGGGTTAGGAATCAGCCCCAGCATTTT.

CDR3 DNA: TGTGCCAGCCAAACACAAGGCACCTATAGCAATCAGCCCCAGCATTTT. It encodes CASQTQGTYSNQPQHF. J is TRBJ1-5 and V is TRBV19; D is uncertain. Per the germline V gene, CDR1 is LNHDA and CDR2 is SQIVND (reference sequence). The CDR3 covers 16 residues. The germline V and J ends were trimmed by 9 bases and 0 bases, with 18 bases remaining between them.

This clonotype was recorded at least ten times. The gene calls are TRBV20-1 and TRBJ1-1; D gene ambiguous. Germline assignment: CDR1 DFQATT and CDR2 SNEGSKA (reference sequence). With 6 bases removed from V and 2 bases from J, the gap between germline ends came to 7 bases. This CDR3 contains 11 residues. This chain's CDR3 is CSARINTEAFF. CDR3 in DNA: TGCAGTGCGAGGATTAACACTGAAGCTTTCTTT.

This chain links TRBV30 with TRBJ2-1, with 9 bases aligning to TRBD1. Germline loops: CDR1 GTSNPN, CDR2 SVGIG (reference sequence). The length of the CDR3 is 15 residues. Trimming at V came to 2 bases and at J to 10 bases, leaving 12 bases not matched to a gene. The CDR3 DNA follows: TGTGCCTGGAGTCTCACCAGAACCGGGACAGGGGAGCAGTTCTTC. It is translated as CAWSLTRTGTGEQFF.

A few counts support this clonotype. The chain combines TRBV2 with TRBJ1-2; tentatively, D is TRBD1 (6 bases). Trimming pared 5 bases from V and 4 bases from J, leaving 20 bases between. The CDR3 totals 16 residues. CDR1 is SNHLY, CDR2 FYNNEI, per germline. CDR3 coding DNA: TGTGCCAGCAGTCAGATCGGACAGTCCACCGGCTATGGCTACACCTTC. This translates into CASSQIGQSTGYGYTF.

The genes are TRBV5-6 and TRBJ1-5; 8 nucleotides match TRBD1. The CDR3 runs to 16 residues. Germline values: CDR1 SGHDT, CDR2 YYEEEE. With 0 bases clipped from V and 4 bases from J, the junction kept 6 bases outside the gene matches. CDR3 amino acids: CASSLGGTGYNQPQHF. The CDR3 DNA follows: TGTGCCAGCAGCTTGGGTGGGACAGGTTATAATCAGCCCCAGCATTTT.

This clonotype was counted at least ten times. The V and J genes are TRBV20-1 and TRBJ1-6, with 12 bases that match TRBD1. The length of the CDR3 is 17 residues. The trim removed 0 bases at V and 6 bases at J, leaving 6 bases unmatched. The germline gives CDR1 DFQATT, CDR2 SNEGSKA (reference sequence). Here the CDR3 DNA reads TGCAGTGCTAGAGAGTTTGGGGACAGGGGGCGTAATTCACCCCTCCACTTT. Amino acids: CSAREFGDRGRNSPLHF.

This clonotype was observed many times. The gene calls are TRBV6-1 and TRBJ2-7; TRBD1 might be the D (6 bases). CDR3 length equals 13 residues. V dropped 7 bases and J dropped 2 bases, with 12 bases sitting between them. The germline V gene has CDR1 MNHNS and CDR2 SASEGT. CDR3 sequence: CASTGQRTYEQYF. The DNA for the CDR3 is TGTGCCAGCACCGGACAGCGGACCTACGAGCAGTACTTC.

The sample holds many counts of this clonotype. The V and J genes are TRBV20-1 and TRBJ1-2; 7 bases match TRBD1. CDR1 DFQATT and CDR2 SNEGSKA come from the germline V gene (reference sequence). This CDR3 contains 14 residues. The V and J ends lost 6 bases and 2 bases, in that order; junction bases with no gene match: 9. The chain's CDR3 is CSAPGQEPNYGYTF. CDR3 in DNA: TGCAGTGCGCCCGGACAGGAACCAAACTATGGCTACACCTTC.

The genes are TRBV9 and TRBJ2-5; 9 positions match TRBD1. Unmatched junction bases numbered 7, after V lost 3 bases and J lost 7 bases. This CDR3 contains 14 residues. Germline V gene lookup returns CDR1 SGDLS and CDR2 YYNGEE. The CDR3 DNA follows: TGTGCCAGCAGCGCGACAGGGGGTTTACGGACCCAGTACTTC. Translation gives CASSATGGLRTQYF. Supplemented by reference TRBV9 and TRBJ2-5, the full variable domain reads DSGVTQTPKHLITATGQRVTLRCSPRSGDLSVYWYQQSLDQGLQFLIQYYNGEERAKGNILERFSAQQFPDLHSELNLSSLELGDSALYFCASSATGGLRTQYFGPGTRLLVL.

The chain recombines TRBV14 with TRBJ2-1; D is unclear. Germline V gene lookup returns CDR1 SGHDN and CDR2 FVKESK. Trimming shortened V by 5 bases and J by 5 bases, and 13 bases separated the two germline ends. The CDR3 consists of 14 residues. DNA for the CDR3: TGTGCCAGCAGCTTCCTAGGCAGCCACAATGAGCAGTTCTTC. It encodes CASSFLGSHNEQFF.

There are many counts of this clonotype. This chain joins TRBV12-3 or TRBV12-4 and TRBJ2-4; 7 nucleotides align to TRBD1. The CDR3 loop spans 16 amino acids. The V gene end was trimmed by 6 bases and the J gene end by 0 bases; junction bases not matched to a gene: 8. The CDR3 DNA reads TGTGCCAGCAGCTCCCGACAGGGCTTAGCCAAAAACATTCAGTACTTC. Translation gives CASSSRQGLAKNIQYF.

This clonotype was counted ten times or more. CDR3 in DNA: TGTGCCAGCAGTTTAATGGGACTTCGCATCTACGAGCAGTACTTC. Translating gives CASSLMGLRIYEQYF. The chain links TRBV28 to TRBJ2-7; D perhaps matches TRBD2 (6 bases). The ends were cut back, 2 bases at V and 3 bases at J, with 14 bases in the middle. Germline V gene lookup returns CDR1 MDHEN and CDR2 SYDVKM. This CDR3 comprises 15 residues.

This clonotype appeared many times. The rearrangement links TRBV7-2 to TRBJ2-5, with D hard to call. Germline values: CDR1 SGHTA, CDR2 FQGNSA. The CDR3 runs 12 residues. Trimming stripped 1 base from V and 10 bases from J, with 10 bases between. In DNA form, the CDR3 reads TGTGCCAGCAGCTTAGAATGGCAGAACCAGTACTTC. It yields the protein CASSLEWQNQYF.

The CDR3 DNA follows: TGTGCCAGCAGAAACGCGCAGGGGGCGCGGAGCAACACTGAAGCTTTCTTT. Protein: CASRNAQGARSNTEAFF. The chain couples TRBV6-1 to TRBJ1-1, with 8 bases matching TRBD1. The CDR3 spans 17 residues. J gave up 2 bases and V 6 bases, and 14 bases lay outside the gene matches. CDR1 is MNHNS and CDR2 is SASEGT in the germline V gene.

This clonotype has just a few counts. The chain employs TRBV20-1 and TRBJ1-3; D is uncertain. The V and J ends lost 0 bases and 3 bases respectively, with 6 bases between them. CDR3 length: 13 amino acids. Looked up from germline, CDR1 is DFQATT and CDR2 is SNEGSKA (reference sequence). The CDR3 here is CSARELSGNTIYF. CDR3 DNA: TGCAGTGCTAGAGAGTTGAGTGGAAACACCATATATTTT.

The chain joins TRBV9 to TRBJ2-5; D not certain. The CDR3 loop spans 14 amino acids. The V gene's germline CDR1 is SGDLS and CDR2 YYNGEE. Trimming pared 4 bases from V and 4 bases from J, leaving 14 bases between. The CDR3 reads CASSPDGDLETQYF. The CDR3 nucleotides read TGTGCCAGCAGCCCCGACGGAGATCTAGAGACCCAGTACTTC.

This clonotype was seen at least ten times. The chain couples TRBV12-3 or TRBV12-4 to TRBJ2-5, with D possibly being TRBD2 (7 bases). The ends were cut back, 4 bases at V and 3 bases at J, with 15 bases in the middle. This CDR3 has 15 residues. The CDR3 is CASSYRGAQEETQYF. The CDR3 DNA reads TGTGCCAGCAGTTATCGGGGGGCGCAAGAAGAGACCCAGTACTTC.

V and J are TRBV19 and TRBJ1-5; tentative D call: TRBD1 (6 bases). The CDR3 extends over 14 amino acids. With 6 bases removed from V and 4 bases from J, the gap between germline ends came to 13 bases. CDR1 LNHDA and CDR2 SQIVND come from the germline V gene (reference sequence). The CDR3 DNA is TGTGCCAGTAGGGGGGCGCGGGAAAATCAGCCCCAGCATTTT. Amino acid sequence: CASRGARENQPQHF. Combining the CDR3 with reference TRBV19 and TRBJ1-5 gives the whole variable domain DGGITQSPKYLFRKEGQNVTLSCEQNLNHDAMYWYRQDPGQGLRLIYYSQIVNDFQKGDIAEGYSVSREKKESFPLTVTSAQKNPTAFYLCASRGARENQPQHFGDGTRLSIL.

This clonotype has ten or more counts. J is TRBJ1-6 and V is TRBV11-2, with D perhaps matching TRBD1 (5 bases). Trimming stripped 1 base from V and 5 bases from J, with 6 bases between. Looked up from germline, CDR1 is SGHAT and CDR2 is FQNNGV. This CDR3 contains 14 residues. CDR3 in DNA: TGTGCCAGCAGCTTAGCGGGGGATAATTCACCCCTCCACTTT. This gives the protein CASSLAGDNSPLHF.

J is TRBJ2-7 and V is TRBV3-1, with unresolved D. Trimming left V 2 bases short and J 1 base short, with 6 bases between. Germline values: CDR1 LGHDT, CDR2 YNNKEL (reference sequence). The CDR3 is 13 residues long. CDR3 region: CASSQPKSYEQYF. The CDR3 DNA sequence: TGTGCCAGCAGCCAACCGAAATCCTACGAGCAGTACTTC.